Following are 23 T cell receptor beta chains from one sample sequenced in a study of beta chain features in type 1 diabetes. For these TCRs, the target antigens are not known. The investigators reverse transcribed all of the isolated RNA, so they sequenced expressed TCRB transcripts. Repertoires were generated with immunoSEQ multiplex PCR, while TCRdb's copy carries only in-frame clones and drops some. This sample carries a few hundred thousand clones, less than 15% of them seen once, and the ten largest clones take roughly 0.015%. The study's findings and limits: Shortening that was moderate but significant affected the TCRB CDR3s of Type 1 diabetes patients in all four CD4+ subsets.

The sample comprised naive CD4+ T cells from blood. The receptors shown here come from a woman aged 18-35 years with type 1 diabetes.

The chain joins TRBV6-5 to TRBJ2-5; 7 bases agree with TRBD2. The junction had 6 bases not matched to a gene; V was cut back by 2 bases and J by 3 bases. CDR1 MNHEY and CDR2 SVGAGI come from the germline V gene. This CDR3 spans 15 amino acids. This CDR3 is CASSYRPAGEETQYF. The CDR3 DNA is TGTGCCAGCAGTTACAGGCCTGCGGGGGAAGAGACCCAGTACTTC.

This clone was found a few times. The CDR3 DNA follows: TGTGCCAGCAGTGGGACAGGGGGTATTTTCGGGTTCTTC. It translates to CASSGTGGIFGFF. The V gene is TRBV25-1, the J gene TRBJ2-1; 10 nucleotides match TRBD1. J was trimmed by 15 bases and V by 4 bases; bases with no gene match: 9. Per the germline V gene, CDR1 is MGHDK and CDR2 is SYGVNS. The CDR3 runs 13 residues.

This chain links TRBV7-9 with TRBJ1-1; 9 nucleotides match TRBD1. Germline assignment: CDR1 SEHNR and CDR2 FQNEAQ (reference sequence). V trimming: 1 base; J trimming: 5 bases; junction bases outside the gene matches: 8. The CDR3 covers 16 residues. In DNA, the CDR3 is TGTGCCAGCAGCTTAGACCCAGGACAGGGGAGGACTGAAGCTTTCTTT. Its protein product is CASSLDPGQGRTEAFF. The full variable domain, rest sourced from reference TRBV7-9 and TRBJ1-1, is DTGVSQNPRHKITKRGQNVTFRCDPISEHNRLYWYRQTLGQGPEFLTYFQNEAQLEKSRLLSDRFSAERPKGSFSTLEIQRTEQGDSAMYLCASSLDPGQGRTEAFFGQGTRLTVV.

The CDR3 is CAWSPGLAGLREQYF. The CDR3 nucleotides read TGTGCCTGGAGTCCCGGACTAGCGGGACTGAGGGAGCAGTACTTC. The J gene is TRBJ2-7, the V gene TRBV30, with 12 nucleotides matching TRBD2. Germline assignment: CDR1 GTSNPN and CDR2 SVGIG (reference sequence). The CDR3 has 15 amino acids. With V trimmed by 2 bases and J by 7 bases, 9 bases remained unmatched.

The V call is TRBV18, the J call TRBJ1-5, with 7 positions matching TRBD1. CDR3 length: 13 residues. Looked up from germline, CDR1 is KGHSH and CDR2 is LQKENI. With 6 bases clipped from V and 6 bases from J, the junction kept 5 bases outside the gene matches. CDR3 DNA sequence: TGTGCCAGCTCTGGGACAGATGGTCAGCCCCAGCATTTT. Translated, it gives CASSGTDGQPQHF.

This clone occurred a few times. The chain recombines TRBV14 with TRBJ2-1; TRBD2 matches at 7 bases. V was clipped by 1 base and J by 4 bases; unmatched bases: 4. The CDR3 extends over 15 amino acids. Germline CDR1 SGHDN, CDR2 FVKESK. In DNA, the CDR3 is TGTGCCAGCAGCCAAGCGGCGGGAGTGTACAATGAGCAGTTCTTC. Translating it yields CASSQAAGVYNEQFF.

CDR3 loop: CASSPLTGDTEAFF. The DNA for the CDR3 is TGTGCCAGCAGCCCTCTGACAGGCGACACTGAAGCTTTCTTT. V is TRBV11-2 and J is TRBJ1-1, with a weak D call TRBD1 (6 bases). Germline V gives CDR1 SGHAT, CDR2 FQNNGV. V dropped 5 bases and J dropped 3 bases, with 13 bases sitting between them. The CDR3 covers 14 residues.

The chain recombines TRBV27 with TRBJ2-7; no clear D gene. The CDR3 contains 14 residues. V lost 3 bases and J lost 0, with 9 bases in between. Germline V gene lookup returns CDR1 MNHEY and CDR2 SMNVEV (reference sequence). This CDR3 reads CASSFWLSSYEQYF. The CDR3 nucleotides are TGTGCCAGCAGTTTTTGGTTGAGCTCCTACGAGCAGTACTTC.

This chain links TRBV5-1 with TRBJ2-1; TRBD2 matches 10 bases. The CDR3 sequence is 16 residues long. The germline CDR1 and CDR2 sequences are SGHRS and YFSETQ. J was trimmed by 8 bases and V by 5 bases; bases with no gene match: 13. The CDR3 loop reads CASSLIPGLAMDEQFF. The DNA of the CDR3 is TGCGCCAGCAGTTTAATTCCGGGACTAGCGATGGATGAGCAGTTCTTC.

This clone was counted between two and nine times. This sequence joins TRBV7-2 and TRBJ2-7; D perhaps matches TRBD2 (6 bases). Trimming removed 5 bases from V and 6 bases from J, with 17 bases in between. CDR1 is SGHTA and CDR2 is FQGNSA in the germline V gene. The CDR3 has 14 residues. The CDR3 region is CASSTRDFGLEQYF. Here the CDR3 DNA reads TGTGCCAGCAGCACCCGGGACTTCGGCCTCGAGCAGTACTTC. Drawing the rest from reference TRBV7-2 and TRBJ2-7, the complete variable domain is GAGVSQSPSNKVTEKGKDVELRCDPISGHTALYWYRQSLGQGLEFLIYFQGNSAPDKSGLPSDRFSAERTGGSVSTLTIQRTQQEDSAVYLCASSTRDFGLEQYFGPGTRLTVT.

This clone was seen a few times. This sequence joins TRBV7-9 and TRBJ1-1, with D perhaps matching TRBD1 (6 bases). CDR1 is SEHNR and CDR2 is FQNEAQ in the germline V gene (reference sequence). V lost 1 base, J lost 4 bases, and 10 bases lay in between. This CDR3 has 14 amino acids. This chain's CDR3 is CASSLGGQGTEAFF. DNA for the CDR3: TGTGCCAGCAGCTTAGGGGGGCAGGGCACTGAAGCTTTCTTT.

In its sample, this clone was seen a few times. The chain is built from TRBV7-9 and TRBJ2-1; 8 nucleotides agree with TRBD2. Germline V gene sequence: CDR1 SEHNR, CDR2 FQNEAQ (reference sequence). V was clipped by 5 bases and J by 6 bases; unmatched bases: 12. There are 16 residues in the CDR3. CDR3 bases: TGTGCCAGCAGCCACCCGCCCGGGACTAGTGTCAATGAGCAGTTCTTC. Translation gives CASSHPPGTSVNEQFF.

The rearrangement links TRBV5-1 to TRBJ2-5, with D unresolved. The CDR3 extends over 13 amino acids. The V end lost 1 base, the J end lost 3 bases, and 7 bases lay between the germline ends. CDR1 is SGHRS and CDR2 is YFSETQ in the germline V gene. The CDR3 sequence: CASSLTDKETQYF. The DNA of the CDR3 is TGCGCCAGCAGCTTGACAGATAAAGAGACCCAGTACTTC.

There are a few counts of this clone. This sequence joins TRBV9 and TRBJ2-6, with 16 bases that match TRBD2. Germline V lookup: CDR1 SGDLS, CDR2 YYNGEE. The J segment lost 2 bases and the V segment lost 4 bases, leaving 6 bases of the junction unmatched. This CDR3 region has 19 residues. The CDR3 protein is CASSPGLAGGRAGANVLTF. The DNA of the CDR3 is TGTGCCAGCAGCCCGGGACTAGCGGGAGGGAGGGCTGGGGCCAACGTCCTGACTTTC.

This clone was observed a few times. This chain joins TRBV7-2 and TRBJ2-7; 11 nucleotides agree with TRBD2. The CDR3 has 15 amino acids. The germline V gene encodes CDR1 SGHTA and CDR2 FQGNSA. V was clipped by 3 bases and J by 6 bases; unmatched bases: 7. CDR3 coding DNA: TGTGCCAGCAGCTTTCTAGCGGGAGGCCGCTCCGAGCAGTACTTC. As protein: CASSFLAGGRSEQYF.

The chain is built from TRBV30 and TRBJ2-1, with 8 bases identical to TRBD2. This CDR3 has 15 residues. V dropped 0 bases and J dropped 3; count of bases not matched to a gene: 4. Per the germline V gene, CDR1 is GTSNPN and CDR2 is SVGIG (reference sequence). This chain's CDR3 is CAWSVGLAGYNEQFF. CDR3 bases: TGTGCCTGGAGTGTAGGGCTAGCGGGCTACAATGAGCAGTTCTTC.

This clone was detected once. This rearrangement joins TRBV7-8 to TRBJ2-7; 7 bases are a match to TRBD2. Germline CDR1 and CDR2: SGHVS and FQNEAQ. V lost 5 bases to trimming and J lost 2 bases; unmatched junction nucleotides: 9. This CDR3 comprises 15 residues. The CDR3 nucleotides read TGTGCCAGCAGCCTACATAGCGGGTTACCCTACGAGCAGTACTTC. As protein: CASSLHSGLPYEQYF.

This clone was observed a few times. The chain has TRBV5-1 and TRBJ2-1; TRBD2 agrees at 13 bases. CDR3 length equals 16 residues. The germline V gene has CDR1 SGHRS and CDR2 YFSETQ. After removal of 4 bases from V and 2 bases from J, the junction contained 3 bases not matched to a gene. The chain's CDR3 is CASSGLAGEAYNEQFF. DNA for the CDR3: TGCGCCAGCAGCGGACTAGCGGGAGAAGCCTACAATGAGCAGTTCTTC.

There are a few counts of this clone. The chain combines TRBV7-3 with TRBJ2-7, with 9 positions matching TRBD1. In germline, CDR1 is SGHTA, CDR2 FQGTGA. V lost 4 bases to trimming and J lost 5 bases; unmatched junction nucleotides: 6. CDR3 size: 14 residues. The CDR3 DNA follows: TGTGCCAGCAGCTCGGGACAGGGTTTCGACGAGCAGTACTTC. Protein: CASSSGQGFDEQYF. Together with reference TRBV7-3 and TRBJ2-7, the CDR3 gives the full variable domain: GAGVSQTPSNKVTEKGKYVELRCDPISGHTALYWYRQSLGQGPEFLIYFQGTGAADDSGLPNDRFFAVRPEGSVSTLKIQRTERGDSAVYLCASSSGQGFDEQYFGPGTRLTVT.

This clone was seen only a few times. The chain carries TRBV5-4 and TRBJ2-2; 8 bases are shared with TRBD1. With 4 bases clipped from V and 8 bases from J, the junction kept 13 bases outside the gene matches. The CDR3 covers 16 residues. Germline V gene lookup returns CDR1 SGHNT and CDR2 YYREEE (reference sequence). CDR3 DNA sequence: TGTGCCAGCAGCCTTAGACAGGGGCTTGGCGGTGGGGAGCTGTTTTTT. Amino acids: CASSLRQGLGGGELFF.

The chain employs TRBV14 and TRBJ1-1, with 8 bases identical to TRBD1. This CDR3 is 14 amino acids long. Germline trimming cut 2 bases from V and 7 bases from J; bases unmatched to any gene: 6. From germline, CDR1 is SGHDN and CDR2 FVKESK. The CDR3 reads CASSQQGQGVEAFF. The DNA for the CDR3 is TGTGCCAGCAGCCAACAAGGACAGGGAGTTGAAGCTTTCTTT.

The chain has TRBV4-1 and TRBJ1-2; possibly TRBD1 for D (5 bases). This CDR3 has 15 amino acids. Germline V gives CDR1 MGHRA, CDR2 YSYEKL. The V end lost 7 bases, the J end lost 4 bases, and 19 bases lay between the germline ends. Written as DNA, the CDR3 is TGCGCCAGCACTCTTCTCCTTGGGGGGACCTATGGCTACACCTTC. Its translation: CASTLLLGGTYGYTF.

The CDR3 coding sequence is TGTGCCAGCGTAGCTAGCGGAAACACAGATACGCAGTATTTT. This sequence encodes CASVASGNTDTQYF. The chain is built from TRBV6-5 and TRBJ2-3; TRBD2 matches 7 bases. Germline V CDR1 and CDR2: MNHEY, SVGAGI. The CDR3 sequence is 14 residues long. The V and J ends lost 8 bases and 2 bases, in that order; junction bases with no gene match: 7.